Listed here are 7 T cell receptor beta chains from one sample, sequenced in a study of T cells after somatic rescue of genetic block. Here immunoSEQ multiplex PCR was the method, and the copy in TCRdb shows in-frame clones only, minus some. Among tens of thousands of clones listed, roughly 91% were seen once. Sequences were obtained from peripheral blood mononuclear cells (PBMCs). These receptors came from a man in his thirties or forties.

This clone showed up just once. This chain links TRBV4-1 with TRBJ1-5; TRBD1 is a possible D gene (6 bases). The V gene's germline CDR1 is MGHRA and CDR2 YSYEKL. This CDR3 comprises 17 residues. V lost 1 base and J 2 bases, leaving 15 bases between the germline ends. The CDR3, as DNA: TGCGCCAGCAGCCAAGTTCTGGGGGGCTTGGGCAATCAGCCCCAGCATTTT. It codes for CASSQVLGGLGNQPQHF.

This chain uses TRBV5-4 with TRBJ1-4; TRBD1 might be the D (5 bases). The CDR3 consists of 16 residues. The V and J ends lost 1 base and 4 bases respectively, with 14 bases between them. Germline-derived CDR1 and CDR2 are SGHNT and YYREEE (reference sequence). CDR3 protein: CASSLLPGTINEKLFF. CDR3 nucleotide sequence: TGTGCCAGCAGCTTGCTTCCAGGGACTATTAATGAAAAACTGTTTTTT.

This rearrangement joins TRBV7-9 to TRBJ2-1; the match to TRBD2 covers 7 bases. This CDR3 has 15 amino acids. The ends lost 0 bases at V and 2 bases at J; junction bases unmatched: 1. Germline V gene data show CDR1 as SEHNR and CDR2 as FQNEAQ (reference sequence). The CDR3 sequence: CASSLALAAYNEQFF. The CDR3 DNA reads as TGTGCCAGCAGCTTAGCCCTAGCGGCCTACAATGAGCAGTTCTTC.

Here the CDR3 reads CAHRVSGNTIYF. The CDR3, as DNA: TGTGCACACAGGGTGAGTGGAAACACCATATATTTT. The chain combines TRBV10-3 with TRBJ1-3, with D maybe TRBD1 (6 bases). The CDR3 is 12 residues long. Per germline, CDR1 ENHRY and CDR2 SYGVKD.

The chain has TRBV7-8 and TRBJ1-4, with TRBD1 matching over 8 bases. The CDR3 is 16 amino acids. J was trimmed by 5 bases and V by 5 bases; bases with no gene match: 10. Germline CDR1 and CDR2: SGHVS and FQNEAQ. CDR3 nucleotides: TGTGCCAGCAGCCATTTCAACCGGGACAGGAATGAAAAACTGTTTTTT. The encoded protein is CASSHFNRDRNEKLFF.

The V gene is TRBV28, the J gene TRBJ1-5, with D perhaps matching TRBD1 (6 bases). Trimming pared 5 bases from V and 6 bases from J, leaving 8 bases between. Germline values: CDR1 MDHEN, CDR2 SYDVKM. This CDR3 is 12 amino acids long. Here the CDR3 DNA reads TGTGCCAGCAGTCAGGGGTTTCAGCCCCAGCATTTT. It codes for CASSQGFQPQHF.

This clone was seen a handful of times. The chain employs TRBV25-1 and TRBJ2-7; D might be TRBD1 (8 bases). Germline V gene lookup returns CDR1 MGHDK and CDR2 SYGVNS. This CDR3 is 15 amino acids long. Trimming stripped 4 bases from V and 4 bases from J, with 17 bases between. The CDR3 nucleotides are TGTGCCAGCAGTGCAAGGACAGGGAGGGGGTACGAGCAGTACTTC. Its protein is CASSARTGRGYEQYF.